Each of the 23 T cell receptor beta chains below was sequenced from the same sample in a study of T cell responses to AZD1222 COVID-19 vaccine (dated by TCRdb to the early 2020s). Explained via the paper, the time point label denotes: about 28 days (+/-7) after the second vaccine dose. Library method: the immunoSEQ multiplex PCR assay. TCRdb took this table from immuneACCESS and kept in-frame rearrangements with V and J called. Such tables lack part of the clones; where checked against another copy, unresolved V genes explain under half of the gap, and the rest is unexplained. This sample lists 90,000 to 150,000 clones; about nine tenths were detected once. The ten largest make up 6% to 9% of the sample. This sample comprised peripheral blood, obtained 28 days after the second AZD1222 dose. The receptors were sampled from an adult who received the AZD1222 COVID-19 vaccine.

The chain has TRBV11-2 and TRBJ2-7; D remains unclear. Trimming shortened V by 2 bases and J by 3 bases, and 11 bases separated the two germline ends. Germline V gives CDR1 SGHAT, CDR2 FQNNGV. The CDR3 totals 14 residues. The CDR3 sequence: CASSLLFGNYEQYF. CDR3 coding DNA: TGTGCCAGCAGCTTATTGTTTGGGAACTACGAGCAGTACTTC.

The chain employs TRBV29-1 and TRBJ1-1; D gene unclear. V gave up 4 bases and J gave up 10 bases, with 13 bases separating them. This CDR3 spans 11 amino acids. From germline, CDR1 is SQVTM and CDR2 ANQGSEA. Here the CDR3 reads CSVAMGLLAFF. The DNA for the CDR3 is TGCAGCGTTGCCATGGGGTTGTTAGCTTTCTTT.

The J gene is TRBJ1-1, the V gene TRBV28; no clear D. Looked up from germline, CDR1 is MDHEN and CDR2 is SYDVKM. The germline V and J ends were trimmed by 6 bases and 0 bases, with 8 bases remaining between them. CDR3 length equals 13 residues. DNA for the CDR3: TGTGCCAGCAGGCTGACGGTGAACACTGAAGCTTTCTTT. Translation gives CASRLTVNTEAFF.

CDR3 DNA: TGTGCCAGCTTCGACCGGGCGCGGGGAAACACCATATATTTT. This encodes CASFDRARGNTIYF. The gene calls are TRBV19 and TRBJ1-3; the D is unclear. The germline V and J ends were trimmed by 9 bases and 4 bases, with 16 bases remaining between them. The V gene's germline CDR1 is LNHDA and CDR2 SQIVND (reference sequence). The CDR3 loop spans 14 amino acids.

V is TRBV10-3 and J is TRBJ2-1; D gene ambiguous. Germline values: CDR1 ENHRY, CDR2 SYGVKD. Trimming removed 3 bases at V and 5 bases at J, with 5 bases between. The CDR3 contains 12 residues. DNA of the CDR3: TGTGCCATCAGTGAAGGTCACAATGAGCAGTTCTTC. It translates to CAISEGHNEQFF.

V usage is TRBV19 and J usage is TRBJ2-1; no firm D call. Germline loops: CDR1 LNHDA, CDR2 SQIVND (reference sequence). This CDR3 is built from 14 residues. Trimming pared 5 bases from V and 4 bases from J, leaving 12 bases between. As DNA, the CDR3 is TGTGCCAGTAGTCTCAGGACCCATTACAATGAGCAGTTCTTC. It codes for CASSLRTHYNEQFF.

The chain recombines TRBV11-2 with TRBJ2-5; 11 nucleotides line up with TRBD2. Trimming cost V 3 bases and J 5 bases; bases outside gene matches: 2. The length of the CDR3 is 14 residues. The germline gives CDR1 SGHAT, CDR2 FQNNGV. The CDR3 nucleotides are TGTGCCAGCAGCTTCACTAGCGGGGGTGAGACCCAGTACTTC. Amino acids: CASSFTSGGETQYF.

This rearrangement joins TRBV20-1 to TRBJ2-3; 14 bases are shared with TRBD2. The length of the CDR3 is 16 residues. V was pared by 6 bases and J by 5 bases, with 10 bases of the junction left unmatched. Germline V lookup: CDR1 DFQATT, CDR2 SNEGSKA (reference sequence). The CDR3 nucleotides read TGCAGTGCAAGTACCGGGACTAGCGGGGGTATAGATACGCAGTATTTT. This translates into CSASTGTSGGIDTQYF.

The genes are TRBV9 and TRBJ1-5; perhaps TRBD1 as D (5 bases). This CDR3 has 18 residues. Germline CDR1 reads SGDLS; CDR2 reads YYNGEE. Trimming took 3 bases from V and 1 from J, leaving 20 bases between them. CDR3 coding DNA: TGTGCCAGCAGCGCCGGGCAGGGCCCCCCACGAAGCAATCAGCCCCAGCATTTT. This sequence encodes CASSAGQGPPRSNQPQHF.

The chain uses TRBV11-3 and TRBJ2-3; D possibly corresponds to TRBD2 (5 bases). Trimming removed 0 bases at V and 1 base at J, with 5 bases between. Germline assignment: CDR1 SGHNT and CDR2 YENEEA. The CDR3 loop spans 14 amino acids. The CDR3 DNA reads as TGTGCCAGCAGCTTAGACGGGGGCACAGATACGCAGTATTTT. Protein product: CASSLDGGTDTQYF.

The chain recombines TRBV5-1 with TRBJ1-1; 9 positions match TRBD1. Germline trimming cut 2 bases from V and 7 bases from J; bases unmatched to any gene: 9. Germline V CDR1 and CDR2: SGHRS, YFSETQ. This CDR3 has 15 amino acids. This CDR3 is CASSLQGAQEVEAFF. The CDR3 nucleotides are TGCGCCAGCAGCTTACAGGGGGCTCAGGAGGTTGAAGCTTTCTTT.

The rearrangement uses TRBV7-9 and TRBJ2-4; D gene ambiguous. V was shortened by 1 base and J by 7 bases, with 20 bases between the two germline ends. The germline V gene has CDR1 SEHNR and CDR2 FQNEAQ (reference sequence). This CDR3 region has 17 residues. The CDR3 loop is CASSLEDPYLDVNIQYF. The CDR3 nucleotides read TGTGCCAGCAGCTTAGAGGACCCATACTTGGATGTGAACATTCAGTACTTC.

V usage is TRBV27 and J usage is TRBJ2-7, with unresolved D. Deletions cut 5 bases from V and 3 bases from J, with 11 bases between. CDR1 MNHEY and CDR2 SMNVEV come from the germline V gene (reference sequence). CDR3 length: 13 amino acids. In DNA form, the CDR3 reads TGTGCCAGCAGTGTCTCCCCCGGCTACGAGCAGTACTTC. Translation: CASSVSPGYEQYF.

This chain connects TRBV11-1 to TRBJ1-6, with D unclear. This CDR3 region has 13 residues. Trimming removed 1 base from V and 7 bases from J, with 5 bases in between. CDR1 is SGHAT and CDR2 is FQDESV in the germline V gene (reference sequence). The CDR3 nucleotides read TGTGCCAGCAGCTTAGGACTAAATTCACCCCTCCACTTT. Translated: CASSLGLNSPLHF.

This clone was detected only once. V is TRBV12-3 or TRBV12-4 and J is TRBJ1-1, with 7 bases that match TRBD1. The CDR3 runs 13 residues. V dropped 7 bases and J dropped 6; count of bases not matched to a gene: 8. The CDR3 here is CASIRGLGAEAFF. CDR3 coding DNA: TGTGCCAGCATTAGGGGGCTTGGAGCTGAAGCTTTCTTT.

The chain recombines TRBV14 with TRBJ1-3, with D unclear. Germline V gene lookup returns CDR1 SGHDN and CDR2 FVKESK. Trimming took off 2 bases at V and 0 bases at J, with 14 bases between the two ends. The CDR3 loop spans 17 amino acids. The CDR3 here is CASSQILSTSSGNTIYF. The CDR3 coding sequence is TGTGCCAGCAGCCAAATCCTGTCGACTAGCTCTGGAAACACCATATATTTT.

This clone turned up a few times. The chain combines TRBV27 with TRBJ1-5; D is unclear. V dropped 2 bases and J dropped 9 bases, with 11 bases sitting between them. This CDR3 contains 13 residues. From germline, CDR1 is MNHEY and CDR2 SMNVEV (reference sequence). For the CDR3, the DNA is TGTGCCAGCAGTTTAGCCTTCTTTCGGCCCCAGCATTTT. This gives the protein CASSLAFFRPQHF.

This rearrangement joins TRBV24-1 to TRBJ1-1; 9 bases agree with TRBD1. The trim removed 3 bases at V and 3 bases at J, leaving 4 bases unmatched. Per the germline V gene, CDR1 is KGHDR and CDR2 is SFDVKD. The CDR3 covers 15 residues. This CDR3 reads CATSDTTGGHTEAFF. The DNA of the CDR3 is TGTGCCACCAGTGATACGACAGGGGGGCACACTGAAGCTTTCTTT.

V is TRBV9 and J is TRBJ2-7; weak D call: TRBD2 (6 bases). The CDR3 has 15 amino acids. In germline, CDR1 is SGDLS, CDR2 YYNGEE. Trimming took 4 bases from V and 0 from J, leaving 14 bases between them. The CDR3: CASSPLASSSYEQYF. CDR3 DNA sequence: TGTGCCAGCAGCCCCCTAGCGTCCTCCTCCTACGAGCAGTACTTC.

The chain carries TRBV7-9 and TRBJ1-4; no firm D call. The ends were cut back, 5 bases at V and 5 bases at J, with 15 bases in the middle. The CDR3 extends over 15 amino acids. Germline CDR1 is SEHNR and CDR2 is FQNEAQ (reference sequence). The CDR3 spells CASSTEAVPNEKLFF. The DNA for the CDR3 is TGTGCCAGCAGCACCGAGGCAGTCCCAAATGAAAAACTGTTTTTT. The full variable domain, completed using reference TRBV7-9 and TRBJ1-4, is DTGVSQNPRHKITKRGQNVTFRCDPISEHNRLYWYRQTLGQGPEFLTYFQNEAQLEKSRLLSDRFSAERPKGSFSTLEIQRTEQGDSAMYLCASSTEAVPNEKLFFGSGTQLSVL.

The CDR3 DNA sequence: TGTGCCAGCAGTTTATCGGCAGGCCATGCCTACGAGCAGTACTTC. Its protein is CASSLSAGHAYEQYF. The V call is TRBV27, the J call TRBJ2-7, with D unresolved. Germline V gene sequence: CDR1 MNHEY, CDR2 SMNVEV (reference sequence). This CDR3 is built from 15 residues. Between the trimmed V and J ends, which lost 0 bases and 2 bases, there was a span of 11 bases.

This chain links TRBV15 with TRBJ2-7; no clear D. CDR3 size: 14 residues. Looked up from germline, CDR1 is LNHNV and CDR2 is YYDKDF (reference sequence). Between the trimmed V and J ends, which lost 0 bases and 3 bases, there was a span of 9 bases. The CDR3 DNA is TGTGCCACCAGCAGAGATAAGGGCCTCTACGAGCAGTACTTC. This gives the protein CATSRDKGLYEQYF. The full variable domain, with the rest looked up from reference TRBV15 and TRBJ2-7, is DAMVIQNPRYQVTQFGKPVTLSCSQTLNHNVMYWYQQKSSQAPKLLFHYYDKDFNNEADTPDNFQSRRPNTSFCFLDIRSPGLGDTAMYLCATSRDKGLYEQYFGPGTRLTVT.

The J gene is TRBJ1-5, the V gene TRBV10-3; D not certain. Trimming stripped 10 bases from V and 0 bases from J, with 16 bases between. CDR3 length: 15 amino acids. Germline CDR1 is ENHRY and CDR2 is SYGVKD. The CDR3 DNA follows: TGTGCCAACCCGGATTATCAGAATAGCAATCAGCCCCAGCATTTT. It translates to CANPDYQNSNQPQHF.